This is a list of T cell receptor beta chains from one sample in a study of beta chain features in type 1 diabetes. Sequencing used immunoSEQ multiplex PCR; TCRdb keeps in-frame clones, though not all of them. The top ten clones hold roughly 0.015% of a sample with roughly 330,000 clones, around an eighth of them seen once. Sample: naive CD4+ T cells from blood. The receptors stem from a woman aged 18-29 years with type 1 diabetes. Each CDR3 is given with its conserved first and last residue. A D gene is named only where the DNA matches it firmly.

TRBV9 | . | CASSVVDEQFF
TRBV19 | TRBD1 | CASSLGQGTKFYNEQFF
TRBV27 | . | CASSRAGDHSYEQYF
TRBV6-1 | TRBD1 | CASRPSVGQGYEQYF
TRBV27 | TRBD2 | CASSSGPLAGAGDEQFF
TRBV28 | TRBD2 | CASSPPTSGSRNEQFF
TRBV19 | TRBD1 | CASSHIGTGDTGELFF
TRBV9 | . | CASSGVASSNEQFF
TRBV6-5 | TRBD1 | CASSQGARGYTF
TRBV19 | TRBD2 | CASSIRASGSSYNEQFF
TRBV7-2 | . | CASSPMAGRTDTQYF
TRBV19 | TRBD2 | CASSILAGTGELFF
TRBV4-3 | . | CASSQEDSSYGYTF
TRBV6-6 | TRBD1 | CASSRLGQGSPDTQYF
TRBV18 | . | CASSPPGQGSAPQHF
TRBV9 | TRBD2 | CASSVDGRPQETQYF